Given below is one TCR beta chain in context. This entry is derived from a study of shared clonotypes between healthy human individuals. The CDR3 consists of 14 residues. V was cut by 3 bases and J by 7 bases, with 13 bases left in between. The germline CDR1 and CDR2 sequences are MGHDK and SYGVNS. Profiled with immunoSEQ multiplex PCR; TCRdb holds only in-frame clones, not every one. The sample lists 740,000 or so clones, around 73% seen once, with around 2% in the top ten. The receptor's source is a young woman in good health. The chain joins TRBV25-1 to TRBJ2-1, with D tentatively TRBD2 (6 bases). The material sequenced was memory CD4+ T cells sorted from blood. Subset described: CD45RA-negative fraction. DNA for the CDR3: TGTGCCAGCAGTGATTGGGCGGGAACGAATGAGCAGTTCTTC. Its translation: CASSDWAGTNEQFF.